These T cell receptor beta chains were read from a single sample in a study of PD-L1 blockade in urothelial cancer. TCRdb's copy holds only in-frame clones and misses some; the assay was immunoSEQ multiplex PCR. The table lists about 95,000 clones, about nine tenths of them singletons. The sequenced sample was PBMCs, obtained around atezolizumab (anti-PD-L1) treatment. These receptors all come from a man between 60 and 75 years old with urothelial cancer. CDR3s include the opening cysteine and the closing phenylalanine or tryptophan. D genes are given only for firm matches. The listing skips clone size in some rows; elsewhere it reads once, few, many or a size class.

clone size: -; D gene: -; V gene: TRBV29-1; J gene: TRBJ2-7; CDR3 protein: CSVEDHWGGDEQYF; CDR3 DNA: TGCAGCGTTGAAGATCATTGGGGCGGGGACGAGCAGTACTTC
clone size: once; D gene: -; V gene: TRBV28; J gene: TRBJ2-6; CDR3 protein: CASSTTAAGANVLTF; CDR3 DNA: TGTGCCAGCAGTACCACAGCAGCTGGGGCCAACGTCCTGACTTTC
clone size: -; D gene: -; V gene: TRBV9; J gene: TRBJ1-1; CDR3 protein: CASSGPTPEAFF; CDR3 DNA: TGTGCCAGCAGCGGGCCAACCCCTGAAGCTTTCTTT
clone size: -; D gene: -; V gene: TRBV6-4; J gene: TRBJ2-2; CDR3 protein: CASRLGTGTGELFF; CDR3 DNA: TGTGCCAGCCGCCTGGGGACTGGCACCGGGGAGCTGTTTTTT
clone size: -; D gene: -; V gene: TRBV9; J gene: TRBJ1-1; CDR3 protein: CASSVAPQGNTEAFF; CDR3 DNA: TGTGCCAGCAGCGTAGCCCCACAGGGGAACACTGAAGCTTTCTTT
clone size: -; D gene: -; V gene: TRBV6-5; J gene: TRBJ2-7; CDR3 protein: CASSYDTTGFYEQYF; CDR3 DNA: TGTGCCAGCAGTTACGATACCACAGGATTCTACGAGCAGTACTTC
clone size: -; D gene: TRBD2; V gene: TRBV5-6; J gene: TRBJ2-3; CDR3 protein: CASSFTQGGLAGGDTQYF; CDR3 DNA: TGTGCCAGCAGCTTTACCCAGGGGGGACTAGCGGGAGGAGATACGCAGTATTTT
clone size: -; D gene: TRBD2; V gene: TRBV7-8; J gene: TRBJ2-5; CDR3 protein: CASSPGLAGAKETQYF; CDR3 DNA: TGTGCCAGCAGCCCGGGACTAGCGGGAGCTAAAGAGACCCAGTACTTC
clone size: few; D gene: -; V gene: TRBV6-5; J gene: TRBJ1-6; CDR3 protein: CASSREPTGSPLHF; CDR3 DNA: TGTGCCAGCAGCCGCGAACCCACAGGCTCACCCCTCCACTTT
clone size: -; D gene: TRBD1; V gene: TRBV30; J gene: TRBJ2-6; CDR3 protein: CAWDPGTGSASGANVLTF; CDR3 DNA: TGTGCCTGGGACCCCGGGACAGGGTCTGCGTCTGGGGCCAACGTCCTGACTTTC
clone size: -; D gene: TRBD1; V gene: TRBV7-8; J gene: TRBJ1-5; CDR3 protein: CASSHRTGGNQPQHF; CDR3 DNA: TGTGCCAGCAGCCACCGGACAGGGGGAAATCAGCCCCAGCATTTT
clone size: -; D gene: TRBD1; V gene: TRBV27; J gene: TRBJ1-2; CDR3 protein: CASSPRGRSANYGYTF; CDR3 DNA: TGTGCCAGCAGTCCCAGGGGGCGTTCAGCTAACTATGGCTACACCTTC
clone size: -; D gene: TRBD1; V gene: TRBV27; J gene: TRBJ1-5; CDR3 protein: CASRPAGTGDNQPQHF; CDR3 DNA: TGTGCCAGCAGACCCGCCGGGACAGGGGACAATCAGCCCCAGCATTTT
clone size: few; D gene: TRBD2; V gene: TRBV4-3; J gene: TRBJ2-7; CDR3 protein: CASSQVLGLAAYEQYF; CDR3 DNA: TGCGCCAGCAGCCAAGTCCTGGGACTAGCGGCCTACGAGCAGTACTTC
clone size: -; D gene: -; V gene: TRBV30; J gene: TRBJ2-5; CDR3 protein: CAWRDTAWGRYQETQYF; CDR3 DNA: TGTGCCTGGAGGGACACAGCTTGGGGAAGGTACCAAGAGACCCAGTACTTC
clone size: -; D gene: TRBD2; V gene: TRBV10-3; J gene: TRBJ2-5; CDR3 protein: CAISDQARSGLAGETQYF; CDR3 DNA: TGTGCCATCAGTGACCAAGCCAGGTCCGGACTAGCGGGGGAGACCCAGTACTTC
clone size: many; D gene: -; V gene: TRBV15; J gene: TRBJ1-4; CDR3 protein: CATQGQGDYEKLFF; CDR3 DNA: TGTGCCACCCAGGGTCAGGGTGACTATGAAAAACTGTTTTTT
clone size: -; D gene: TRBD1; V gene: TRBV7-2; J gene: TRBJ2-2; CDR3 protein: CASSSQGAGGELFF; CDR3 DNA: TGTGCCAGCAGCTCACAGGGGGCGGGAGGGGAGCTGTTTTTT
clone size: -; D gene: -; V gene: TRBV6-5; J gene: TRBJ2-2; CDR3 protein: CASSYDRRGELFF; CDR3 DNA: TGTGCCAGCAGTTATGACAGGCGCGGGGAGCTGTTTTTT
clone size: -; D gene: TRBD2; V gene: TRBV2; J gene: TRBJ2-1; CDR3 protein: CASRFTILAGGRDEQFF; CDR3 DNA: TGTGCCAGCAGATTCACGATTCTAGCGGGAGGGAGGGATGAGCAGTTCTTC
clone size: -; D gene: TRBD1; V gene: TRBV7-9; J gene: TRBJ1-1; CDR3 protein: CASSSLDRGRTEAFF; CDR3 DNA: TGTGCCAGCAGCTCCTTGGACAGGGGGCGCACTGAAGCTTTCTTT
clone size: few; D gene: -; V gene: TRBV28; J gene: TRBJ2-7; CDR3 protein: CASNPAPSSYEQYF; CDR3 DNA: TGTGCCAGCAACCCAGCGCCGAGCTCCTACGAGCAGTACTTC
clone size: -; D gene: TRBD1; V gene: TRBV29-1; J gene: TRBJ1-3; CDR3 protein: CSVTGGGNTIYF; CDR3 DNA: TGCAGCGTGACAGGGGGTGGAAACACCATATATTTT
clone size: -; D gene: -; V gene: TRBV29-1; J gene: TRBJ1-2; CDR3 protein: CSVSGAEGYTF; CDR3 DNA: TGCAGCGTATCAGGGGCTGAGGGCTACACCTTC
clone size: -; D gene: -; V gene: TRBV7-9; J gene: TRBJ1-1; CDR3 protein: CASSLDGGGMNTEAFF; CDR3 DNA: TGTGCCAGCAGCTTAGATGGGGGGGGTATGAACACTGAAGCTTTCTTT
clone size: once; D gene: -; V gene: TRBV27; J gene: TRBJ2-5; CDR3 protein: CASSLSSTPQGGETQYF; CDR3 DNA: TGTGCCAGCAGCTTATCATCGACACCCCAGGGGGGAGAGACCCAGTACTTC
clone size: -; D gene: -; V gene: TRBV27; J gene: TRBJ1-2; CDR3 protein: CASSPTRTALNYGYTF; CDR3 DNA: TGTGCCAGCAGTCCGACCAGGACTGCTTTAAACTATGGCTACACCTTC
clone size: -; D gene: -; V gene: TRBV7-8; J gene: TRBJ2-2; CDR3 protein: CASSLVAGAVNTGELFF; CDR3 DNA: TGTGCCAGCAGCTTAGTCGCAGGGGCGGTGAACACCGGGGAGCTGTTTTTT
clone size: -; D gene: -; V gene: TRBV5-1; J gene: TRBJ2-3; CDR3 protein: CASSLGGNTQYF; CDR3 DNA: TGCGCCAGCAGCTTAGGCGGAAATACGCAGTATTTT
clone size: many; D gene: TRBD1; V gene: TRBV5-6; J gene: TRBJ1-2; CDR3 protein: CASSLQGPTVYGYTF; CDR3 DNA: TGTGCCAGCAGCCTACAGGGGCCGACTGTCTATGGCTACACCTTC
clone size: few; D gene: -; V gene: TRBV11-2; J gene: TRBJ1-2; CDR3 protein: CASSLGLYNYGYTF; CDR3 DNA: TGTGCCAGCAGCTTAGGGCTTTACAACTATGGCTACACCTTC
clone size: -; D gene: TRBD2; V gene: TRBV19; J gene: TRBJ2-1; CDR3 protein: CASTRAGTKNNEQFF; CDR3 DNA: TGTGCCAGTACCAGAGCGGGGACTAAAAACAATGAGCAGTTCTTC
clone size: -; D gene: -; V gene: TRBV7-2; J gene: TRBJ2-5; CDR3 protein: CASSLGSLETQYF; CDR3 DNA: TGTGCCAGCAGCTTAGGTAGCCTGGAGACCCAGTACTTC
clone size: -; D gene: -; V gene: TRBV27; J gene: TRBJ1-2; CDR3 protein: CASSSGMDRYGYTF; CDR3 DNA: TGTGCCAGCAGTTCAGGGATGGACCGCTATGGCTACACCTTC
clone size: -; D gene: -; V gene: TRBV18; J gene: TRBJ2-1; CDR3 protein: CASSPVGGSSYNEQFF; CDR3 DNA: TGTGCCAGCTCACCAGTCGGGGGATCGTCCTACAATGAGCAGTTCTTC
clone size: -; D gene: TRBD2; V gene: TRBV10-2; J gene: TRBJ2-7; CDR3 protein: CASVSLAGKVYEQYF; CDR3 DNA: TGCGCCAGCGTAAGCCTAGCGGGAAAGGTCTACGAGCAGTACTTC
clone size: -; D gene: TRBD2; V gene: TRBV5-1; J gene: TRBJ2-3; CDR3 protein: CASSSGLAVTDTQYF; CDR3 DNA: TGCGCCAGCAGCTCGGGGCTAGCGGTCACAGATACGCAGTATTTT
clone size: -; D gene: -; V gene: TRBV6-1; J gene: TRBJ1-4; CDR3 protein: CASSIDSATNEKLFF; CDR3 DNA: TGTGCCAGCAGCATCGACAGTGCAACTAATGAAAAACTGTTTTTT
clone size: -; D gene: TRBD1; V gene: TRBV11-2; J gene: TRBJ2-4; CDR3 protein: CASSPTGVKNIQYF; CDR3 DNA: TGTGCCAGCAGCCCCACAGGGGTCAAAAACATTCAGTACTTC
clone size: -; D gene: -; V gene: TRBV6-1; J gene: TRBJ1-5; CDR3 protein: CASSESENQPQHF; CDR3 DNA: TGTGCCAGCAGTGAATCGGAGAATCAGCCCCAGCATTTT
clone size: -; D gene: -; V gene: TRBV5-6; J gene: TRBJ1-2; CDR3 protein: CASSLRQTNYGYTF; CDR3 DNA: TGTGCCAGCAGCTTGAGACAGACCAACTATGGCTACACCTTC
clone size: -; D gene: TRBD2; V gene: TRBV18; J gene: TRBJ2-1; CDR3 protein: CASSQGLAGGNEQFF; CDR3 DNA: TGTGCCAGCTCCCAAGGACTAGCGGGGGGCAATGAGCAGTTCTTC
clone size: -; D gene: -; V gene: TRBV18; J gene: TRBJ1-2; CDR3 protein: CASSPPQGIRGYTF; CDR3 DNA: TGTGCCAGCTCACCTCCTCAGGGTATTCGTGGCTACACCTTC
clone size: -; D gene: -; V gene: TRBV11-1; J gene: TRBJ2-1; CDR3 protein: CASSLGLANNEQFF; CDR3 DNA: TGTGCCAGCAGCTTGGGGCTAGCGAACAATGAGCAGTTCTTC
clone size: -; D gene: TRBD1; V gene: TRBV28; J gene: TRBJ1-1; CDR3 protein: CASSLSVGDRDRPEAFF; CDR3 DNA: TGTGCCAGCAGTTTAAGTGTGGGGGACAGGGATCGACCTGAAGCTTTCTTT
clone size: -; D gene: TRBD1; V gene: TRBV5-4; J gene: TRBJ2-7; CDR3 protein: CASSPWDRVYEQYF; CDR3 DNA: TGTGCCAGCAGCCCTTGGGACAGGGTTTACGAGCAGTACTTC
clone size: -; D gene: -; V gene: TRBV7-3; J gene: TRBJ2-1; CDR3 protein: CASSLYYGGTDHVGEQFF; CDR3 DNA: TGTGCCAGCAGCTTATATTATGGGGGGACTGACCACGTCGGTGAGCAGTTCTTC
clone size: -; D gene: -; V gene: TRBV18; J gene: TRBJ2-2; CDR3 protein: CASLEGGNTGELFF; CDR3 DNA: TGTGCCAGCCTGGAAGGGGGTAACACCGGGGAGCTGTTTTTT